The next 19 T cell receptor beta chains were all read from a single sample in a study of cytomegalovirus exposure and HLA in healthy donors. The repertoire was sequenced with immunoSEQ multiplex PCR; TCRdb's copy has only in-frame clones and lacks some. The table lists about 50,000 clones, around 94% of them singletons. The sample consisted of PBMCs. Receptors were obtained from a man aged 18 to 29 in good health and CMV-seronegative.

The chain uses TRBV7-8 and TRBJ2-7, with a weak D call TRBD1 (6 bases). V was pared by 5 bases and J by 2 bases, with 10 bases between. The germline V gene encodes CDR1 SGHVS and CDR2 FQNEAQ. This CDR3 is 13 amino acids long. The CDR3 region is CASSNRDTYEQYF. CDR3 coding DNA: TGTGCCAGCAGCAACAGGGACACCTACGAGCAGTACTTC.

As DNA, the CDR3 is TGTGCCATCGGCCTACCTGGAGGGGAGACAGATACGCAGTATTTT. It is translated as CAIGLPGGETDTQYF. The chain recombines TRBV7-9 with TRBJ2-3; a possible D gene is TRBD2 (6 bases). Germline loops: CDR1 SEHNR, CDR2 FQNEAQ (reference sequence). The CDR3 is made up of 15 amino acids. Trimming left V 10 bases short and J 3 bases short, with 20 bases between.

There are a few counts of this clone. The chain links TRBV5-1 to TRBJ2-7, with 9 positions matching TRBD1. The CDR3 loop spans 16 amino acids. V was pared by 0 bases and J by 3 bases, with 7 bases of the junction left unmatched. Germline values: CDR1 SGHRS, CDR2 YFSETQ. Here the CDR3 reads CASSLVLVGQGYEQYF. For the CDR3, the DNA is TGCGCCAGCAGCTTGGTACTTGTGGGACAGGGCTACGAGCAGTACTTC.

J is TRBJ2-7 and V is TRBV5-4; no firm D call. V lost 3 bases and J 2 bases, leaving 9 bases between the germline ends. The CDR3 spans 13 residues. Per the germline V gene, CDR1 is SGHNT and CDR2 is YYREEE (reference sequence). Here the CDR3 reads CASSSSPPYEQYF. For the CDR3, the DNA is TGTGCCAGCAGCTCTTCTCCCCCCTACGAGCAGTACTTC.

This clone was recorded a few times. The chain carries TRBV10-3 and TRBJ1-2; the match to TRBD1 covers 7 bases. The germline V gene encodes CDR1 ENHRY and CDR2 SYGVKD. The CDR3 sequence is 12 residues long. Germline trimming cut 11 bases from V and 2 bases from J; bases unmatched to any gene: 5. DNA for the CDR3: TGTGCCGTACAGGGGACCAACTATGGCTACACCTTC. Protein product: CAVQGTNYGYTF.

This clone was seen once. This chain joins TRBV27 and TRBJ2-7; D is possibly TRBD1 (6 bases). Between the trimmed V and J ends, which lost 3 bases and 2 bases, there was a span of 11 bases. CDR1 is MNHEY and CDR2 is SMNVEV in the germline V gene (reference sequence). The CDR3 sequence is 14 residues long. The CDR3 region has the DNA TGTGCCAGCAGTTTGATGACAGGAGCCTACGAGCAGTACTTC. Protein product: CASSLMTGAYEQYF.

CDR3 in amino acids: CASSSSSLNEQFF. As DNA, the CDR3 is TGTGCCAGCAGCTCTTCGTCCCTCAATGAGCAGTTCTTC. The genes are TRBV7-6 and TRBJ2-1; D is uncertain. With 4 bases removed from V and 6 bases from J, the gap between germline ends came to 10 bases. The germline CDR1 and CDR2 sequences are SGHVS and FNYEAQ. The CDR3 is 13 amino acids.

J is TRBJ2-7 and V is TRBV29-1; 7 nucleotides align to TRBD1. Germline CDR1 and CDR2: SQVTM and ANQGSEA. CDR3 length equals 15 residues. V dropped 4 bases and J dropped 2; count of bases not matched to a gene: 11. This chain's CDR3 is CSVVSPTGNPYEQYF. As DNA, the CDR3 is TGCAGCGTTGTGTCCCCGACAGGGAATCCCTACGAGCAGTACTTC.

V is TRBV7-3 and J is TRBJ2-5; a possible D gene is TRBD2 (5 bases). V lost 5 bases, J lost 1 base, and 11 bases lay in between. This CDR3 is 14 amino acids long. CDR1 and CDR2 from the germline V gene are SGHTA and FQGTGA. CDR3 sequence reads: CASSRSGGQETQYF. The DNA of the CDR3 is TGTGCCAGCAGCAGGAGCGGAGGCCAAGAGACCCAGTACTTC.

V usage is TRBV9 and J usage is TRBJ1-4; 10 bases align to TRBD1. Looked up from germline, CDR1 is SGDLS and CDR2 is YYNGEE. V was clipped by 3 bases and J by 9 bases; unmatched bases: 8. The CDR3 spans 15 residues. CDR3 loop: CASSGDRDRGQKLFF. Here the CDR3 DNA reads TGTGCCAGCAGCGGGGACCGGGACAGGGGACAAAAACTGTTTTTT.

The chain is built from TRBV14 and TRBJ2-1; perhaps TRBD2 as D (6 bases). This CDR3 contains 16 residues. Trimming took 4 bases from V and 2 from J, leaving 15 bases between them. Germline values: CDR1 SGHDN, CDR2 FVKESK. The CDR3 region has the DNA TGTGCCAGCAGCCCAGAGGCTGGAGGGCCCTACAATGAGCAGTTCTTC. Translated: CASSPEAGGPYNEQFF. Full variable domain (missing parts from reference TRBV14 and TRBJ2-1): EAGVTQFPSHSVIEKGQTVTLRCDPISGHDNLYWYRRVMGKEIKFLLHFVKESKQDESGMPNNRFLAERTGGTYSTLKVQPAELEDSGVYFCASSPEAGGPYNEQFFGPGTRLTVL.

The V call is TRBV5-1, the J call TRBJ2-3; tentative D call: TRBD2 (5 bases). Germline-derived CDR1 and CDR2 are SGHRS and YFSETQ. The V end lost 1 base, the J end lost 2 bases, and 8 bases lay between the germline ends. CDR3 length: 14 amino acids. The CDR3: CASSLRGTTDTQYF. CDR3 sequence (DNA): TGCGCCAGCAGCTTGCGGGGAACCACAGATACGCAGTATTTT.

V gene TRBV27 combines with J gene TRBJ1-4, with no clear D. Germline V CDR1 and CDR2: MNHEY, SMNVEV (reference sequence). The V end lost 4 bases, the J end lost 5 bases, and 8 bases lay between the germline ends. This CDR3 comprises 13 residues. Here the CDR3 reads CASSYRRNEKLFF. The CDR3 DNA follows: TGTGCCAGCAGTTACAGACGGAATGAAAAACTGTTTTTT.

The J gene is TRBJ2-1, the V gene TRBV25-1; D is possibly TRBD2 (5 bases). The CDR3 spans 11 residues. V was pared by 7 bases and J by 8 bases, with 9 bases between. Per the germline V gene, CDR1 is MGHDK and CDR2 is SYGVNS. The CDR3 DNA sequence: TGTGCCAGCACCGGACTGGATGAGCAGTTCTTC. It specifies CASTGLDEQFF.

The count of this clone is one. The chain employs TRBV18 and TRBJ2-2; no clear D. Per germline, CDR1 KGHSH and CDR2 LQKENI. The CDR3 sequence is 17 residues long. V lost 3 bases and J lost 1, with 15 bases in between. This chain's CDR3 is CASSPEVGRLNTGELFF. The CDR3 coding sequence is TGTGCCAGCTCACCCGAAGTCGGCAGACTGAACACCGGGGAGCTGTTTTTT.

The rearrangement links TRBV11-2 to TRBJ2-7; the D gene is possibly TRBD2 (6 bases). The germline CDR1 and CDR2 sequences are SGHAT and FQNNGV. V shed 3 bases and J shed 2 bases, with 8 bases lying between them. The CDR3 consists of 13 residues. CDR3 loop: CASSLRGTYEQYF. CDR3 in DNA: TGTGCCAGCAGCTTGCGGGGAACCTACGAGCAGTACTTC.

V and J are TRBV4-1 and TRBJ1-1; possible D gene TRBD1, 6 bases. CDR3 length: 14 residues. Germline lookup yields CDR1 MGHRA and CDR2 YSYEKL. V was clipped by 1 base and J by 4 bases, with 10 bases between them. The DNA of the CDR3 is TGCGCCAGCAGCCAAGGAGGGGGGGCCACTGAAGCTTTCTTT. Translation gives CASSQGGGATEAFF.

The chain is built from TRBV5-6 and TRBJ1-4; D unclear. Germline values: CDR1 SGHDT, CDR2 YYEEEE. Trimming cost V 4 bases and J 0 bases, with 10 bases left between them. The CDR3 is made up of 15 amino acids. The CDR3 nucleotides read TGTGCCAGCAGCCAAATCGGGGCAACTAATGAAAAACTGTTTTTT. Protein product: CASSQIGATNEKLFF.

The chain is built from TRBV27 and TRBJ2-7; the match to TRBD2 covers 10 bases. Germline CDR1 reads MNHEY; CDR2 reads SMNVEV (reference sequence). CDR3 length equals 17 residues. After removal of 5 bases from V and 9 bases from J, the junction contained 19 bases not matched to a gene. The CDR3 loop is CASSTSLPLAGVFVQYF. CDR3 coding DNA: TGTGCCAGCAGTACCTCCCTCCCTCTAGCGGGAGTATTTGTGCAGTACTTC.